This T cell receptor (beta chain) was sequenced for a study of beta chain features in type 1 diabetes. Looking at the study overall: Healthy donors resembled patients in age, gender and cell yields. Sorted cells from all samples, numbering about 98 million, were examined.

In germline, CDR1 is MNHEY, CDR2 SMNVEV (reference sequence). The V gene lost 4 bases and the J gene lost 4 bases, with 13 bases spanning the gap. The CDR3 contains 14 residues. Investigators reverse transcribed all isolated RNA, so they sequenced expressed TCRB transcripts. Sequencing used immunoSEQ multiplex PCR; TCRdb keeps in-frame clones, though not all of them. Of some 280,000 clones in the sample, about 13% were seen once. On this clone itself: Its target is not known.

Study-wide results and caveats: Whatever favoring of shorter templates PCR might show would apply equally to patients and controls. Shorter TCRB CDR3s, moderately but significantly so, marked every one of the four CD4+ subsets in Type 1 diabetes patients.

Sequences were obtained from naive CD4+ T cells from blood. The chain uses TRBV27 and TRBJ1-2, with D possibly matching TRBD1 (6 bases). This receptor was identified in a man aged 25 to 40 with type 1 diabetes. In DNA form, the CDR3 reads TGTGCCAGCAGTTCCAGGGGACCCTTCTATGGCTACACCTTC. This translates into CASSSRGPFYGYTF.